The 12 T cell receptor beta chains given below trace back to one sample, sequenced in a study of T cells in Graves' hyperthyroidism and ophthalmopathy. From RNA transcripts, TCR beta CDR3 regions were amplified. HTBI primers were used for first-round RT-PCR of the TCR CDR3. TCRdb re-called the multiplex PCR reads through MiXCR, storing one row per CDR3 protein. The repertoire holds approximately 480,000 distinct CDR3 sequences, with about a fifth as singletons. The sample was blood. The receptors were sampled from a man in his late teens or twenties with Graves' hyperthyroidism.

A remark on this clonotype: Because it lacks the conserved phenylalanine or tryptophan at the end, this CDR3 is likely a read error. This CDR3 is CASSPPGDLELFS. CDR3 coding DNA: TGTGCCAGCAGCCCCCCAGGAGATTTGGAGCTGTTTTCT. The chain joins TRBV5-5 to TRBJ2-2; D is unclear. V shed 4 bases and J shed 10 bases, with 14 bases lying between them. The length of the CDR3 is 13 residues. Germline loops: CDR1 SGHKS, CDR2 YYEKEE (reference sequence).

This clonotype has more than one count but fewer than ten. This may arise from a read error, as a much more abundant clone is one base away. V usage is TRBV27 and J usage is TRBJ1-1, with D perhaps matching TRBD1 (5 bases). Per germline, CDR1 MNHEY and CDR2 SMNVEV (reference sequence). The CDR3 runs to 16 residues. CDR3 in DNA: TGTGCCAGCAGTTTATCGGCGGGGCTCATGAACACTGATGCTTTCTTT. It is translated as CASSLSAGLMNTDAFF.

This clonotype was found many times. The chain carries TRBV2 and TRBJ2-7; D is unresolved. The CDR3 consists of 13 residues. V was shortened by 7 bases and J by 0 bases, with 10 bases between the two germline ends. In germline, CDR1 is SNHLY, CDR2 FYNNEI. The CDR3 sequence: CASNGRTSYEQYF. Written as DNA, the CDR3 is TGTGCCAGCAACGGCCGGACCTCCTACGAGCAGTACTTC.

Ten or more counts support this clonotype. CDR3 region: CASSLGPGEPYF. CDR3 in DNA: TGTGCCAGCAGCTTAGGTCCAGGCGAGCCATATTTT. The chain employs TRBV7-2 and TRBJ1-3; unclear D gene. V was shortened by 1 base and J by 15 bases, with 13 bases between the two germline ends. CDR1 and CDR2 from the germline V gene are SGHTA and FQGNSA. This CDR3 comprises 12 residues.

This clonotype was seen more than once but under ten times. This chain joins TRBV6-1 and TRBJ2-7, with D tentatively TRBD1 (6 bases). This CDR3 is built from 15 residues. The germline gives CDR1 MNHNS, CDR2 SASEGT. V lost 4 bases and J 0 bases, leaving 13 bases between the germline ends. The CDR3 DNA is TGTGCCAGCAGTGTCAGGGACAATCTCTCCTACGAGCAGTACTTC. Protein: CASSVRDNLSYEQYF.

The table lists this clonotype with a few counts. The CDR3 region is CSASPRQTIYGYTF. In DNA, the CDR3 is TGCAGTGCTAGCCCAAGACAAACCATCTATGGCTACACCTTC. The chain joins TRBV20-1 to TRBJ1-2; D is unclear. The CDR3 loop spans 14 amino acids. Germline CDR1 reads DFQATT; CDR2 reads SNEGSKA (reference sequence). Trimming cost V 3 bases and J 4 bases, with 15 bases left between them.

The table lists this clonotype with a few counts. Because it lacks the conserved phenylalanine or tryptophan at the end, this CDR3 is likely a read error. The chain carries TRBV28 and TRBJ1-5; 8 bases are shared with TRBD1. CDR1 and CDR2 from the germline V gene are MDHEN and SYDVKM. J gave up 6 bases and V 8 bases, and 6 bases lay outside the gene matches. The CDR3 loop spans 13 amino acids. DNA of the CDR3: TGTGCCAGCCTTCAGGGGGCCGTTCAGCCCCAGCATTAT. Translation gives CASLQGAVQPQHY.

This clonotype has a count of ten or more. The chain couples TRBV12-3 or TRBV12-4 to TRBJ1-1; D is unclear. The CDR3 runs 14 residues. Trimming took off 1 base at V and 0 bases at J, with 6 bases between the two ends. CDR3 in DNA: TGTGCCAGCAGTTTAGGGTCCATGAACACTGAAGCTTTCTTT. Translating it yields CASSLGSMNTEAFF.

This clonotype was seen at least ten times. This sequence joins TRBV28 and TRBJ1-3; no reliable D call. V was clipped by 10 bases and J by 5 bases, with 21 bases between them. The CDR3 has 15 residues. CDR1 and CDR2 (germline): MDHEN, SYDVKM. The CDR3 bases are TGTGCCATCAAGGCCCGGAGCAGGAGTAGAAACACCATATATTTT. This gives the protein CAIKARSRSRNTIYF.

CDR3: CASSGDGIGYGYTF. CDR3 DNA: TGTGCCAGCAGCGGGGACGGCATTGGCTATGGCTACACCTTC. The chain combines TRBV9 with TRBJ1-2, with D perhaps matching TRBD1 (5 bases). V lost 3 bases and J lost 4, with 13 bases in between. Germline lookup yields CDR1 SGDLS and CDR2 YYNGEE. CDR3 size: 14 residues.

This clonotype was seen many times. The chain links TRBV28 to TRBJ1-5; the D is unclear. V gave up 10 bases and J gave up 7 bases, with 14 bases separating them. CDR3 length: 12 residues. Germline lookup yields CDR1 MDHEN and CDR2 SYDVKM. In nucleotides, the CDR3 is TGTGCCACCCGGAACCGATGGCAGCCCCAGCATTTT. Amino acid sequence: CATRNRWQPQHF.

The V call is TRBV6-5, the J call TRBJ2-2; D gene ambiguous. CDR3 size: 14 residues. Germline V CDR1 and CDR2: MNHEY, SVGAGI. V was cut by 4 bases and J by 4 bases, with 10 bases left in between. Here the CDR3 DNA reads TGTGCCAGCAGTTCGATAACGGGCACCGGGGAGCTGTTTTTT. It is translated as CASSSITGTGELFF.